In this sample, the clone carrying this T cell receptor (beta chain) turned up many times. The data stem from a study of neurological immune-mediated disorders. Germline-derived CDR1 and CDR2 are SNHLY and FYNNEI. This CDR3 is 16 amino acids long. Trimming shortened V by 3 bases and J by 2 bases, and 17 bases separated the two germline ends. MiXCR, run by TCRdb on the 5' RACE reads, gives a single entry per CDR3 protein. The sample holds about 28,000 distinct CDR3 sequences, approximately 6.6% seen once. The sample consisted of PBMCs. The rearrangement uses TRBV2 and TRBJ2-7, with D tentatively TRBD1 or TRBD2 (5 bases each). The TCR sequence derives from a woman aged 50 to 60 in good health. CDR3 in DNA: TGTGCCAGCAGTGAGAGCGGCAGGGCTGGAGCCTACGAGCAGTACTTC. This encodes CASSESGRAGAYEQYF.